This TCR beta chain originates from a study of blood T cell repertoires in COVID-19. TCRdb's copy holds only in-frame clones and misses some; the assay was immunoSEQ multiplex PCR. The sample includes roughly 150,000 clones, over 75% of them seen just once. In germline, CDR1 is MDHEN, CDR2 SYDVKM. Deletions cut 8 bases from V and 3 bases from J, with 10 bases between. The CDR3 has 12 amino acids. The sequencing sample was made of peripheral blood. The sequence was obtained from a human donor in a cohort sampled during active COVID-19. The J gene is TRBJ1-2, the V gene TRBV28, with D possibly being TRBD1 (6 bases). The CDR3 nucleotides read TGTGCCAGCCAGGACAGCCACTATGGCTACACCTTC. This sequence encodes CASQDSHYGYTF.